This T cell receptor beta chain was recorded in a study of T cell responses to AZD1222 COVID-19 vaccine. Study conclusions and caveats: Repertoires in all cases were sampled only once the peak T cell response had passed. Baseline seropositives among AZD1222 recipients totaled only 5 to 7. At 160-218 and 743-854, vaccine-associated CD4 TCRs were dominant, and they spanned spike.

Pooled samples include second doses given at about 4 or 12 weeks. Note on this clone: The antigen is unknown.

The germline V gene has CDR1 GTSNPN and CDR2 SVGIG (reference sequence). The CDR3 is 12 residues long. V trimming: 4 bases; J trimming: 7 bases; junction bases outside the gene matches: 3. Using immunoSEQ multiplex PCR, the repertoire was profiled, and TCRdb retains in-frame clones only, with some absent. Altogether tens of thousands of clones are present, 90% being singletons, with the ten largest covering less than 6%. The origin of this receptor is an adult who received the AZD1222 COVID-19 vaccine. This sequence joins TRBV30 and TRBJ1-4; 7 bases line up with TRBD1. The sample in question was peripheral blood, obtained 28 days after the second AZD1222 dose. The DNA of the CDR3 is TGTGCCTGGACCGAGGGGGCTGAAAAACTGTTTTTT. Amino acid sequence: CAWTEGAEKLFF.